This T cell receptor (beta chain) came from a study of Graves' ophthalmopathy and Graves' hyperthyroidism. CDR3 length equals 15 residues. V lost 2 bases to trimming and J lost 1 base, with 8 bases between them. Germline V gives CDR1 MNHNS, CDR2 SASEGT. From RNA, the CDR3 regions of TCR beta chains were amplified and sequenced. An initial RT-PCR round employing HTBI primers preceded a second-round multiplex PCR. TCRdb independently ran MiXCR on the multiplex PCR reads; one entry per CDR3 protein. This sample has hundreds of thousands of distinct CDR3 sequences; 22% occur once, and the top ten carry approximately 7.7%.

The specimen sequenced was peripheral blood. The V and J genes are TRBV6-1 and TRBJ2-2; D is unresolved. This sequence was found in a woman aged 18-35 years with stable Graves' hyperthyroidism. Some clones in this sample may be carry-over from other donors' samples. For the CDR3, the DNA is TGTGCCAGCAGTGAAATCCCCGGGAACACCGGGGAGCTGTTTTTT. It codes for CASSEIPGNTGELFF.